A single count supports the clone carrying this T cell receptor beta chain. Its antigen is unidentified. Only in-frame clones appear in the TCRdb table, and some are missing; sequencing was by immunoSEQ multiplex PCR. The sample contains roughly 460,000 clones, 80% to 90% of which appear only once. The sample is drawn from a study of Ad26.COV2.S vaccination and SARS-CoV-2 variants. About the study: As a participant in COV1001, the donor was in the Ad26.COV2.S trial arm. Study-level points and caveats: Spike-specific TCR breadth in vaccine recipients exceeded that seen in placebo recipients.

Stated treatment: around 19 received Ad26.COV2.S at low or high dose, single or two shots; about 5 received placebo; per-sample allocation not given. All samples were drawn on day 63, counting from the first vaccine or placebo injection. This vaccine is an Ad26 vector that expresses the Wuhan-strain SARS-CoV-2 spike. This TCR was recovered from a person between 18 and 65 years old who received the Ad26.COV2.S COVID-19 vaccine or a placebo. The sample was peripheral blood, taken in a trial of Ad26.COV2.S vaccine versus placebo.

CDR3 residues: CASSQRQGVEQFF. As DNA, the CDR3 is TGTGCCAGCAGTCAACGACAGGGTGTTGAGCAGTTCTTC. The genes are TRBV6-2 or TRBV6-3 and TRBJ2-1; TRBD1 agrees at 7 bases. The CDR3 covers 13 residues. Germline V lookup: CDR1 MNHEY, CDR2 SVGEGT. Trimming at V came to 5 bases and at J to 9 bases, leaving 7 bases not matched to a gene.